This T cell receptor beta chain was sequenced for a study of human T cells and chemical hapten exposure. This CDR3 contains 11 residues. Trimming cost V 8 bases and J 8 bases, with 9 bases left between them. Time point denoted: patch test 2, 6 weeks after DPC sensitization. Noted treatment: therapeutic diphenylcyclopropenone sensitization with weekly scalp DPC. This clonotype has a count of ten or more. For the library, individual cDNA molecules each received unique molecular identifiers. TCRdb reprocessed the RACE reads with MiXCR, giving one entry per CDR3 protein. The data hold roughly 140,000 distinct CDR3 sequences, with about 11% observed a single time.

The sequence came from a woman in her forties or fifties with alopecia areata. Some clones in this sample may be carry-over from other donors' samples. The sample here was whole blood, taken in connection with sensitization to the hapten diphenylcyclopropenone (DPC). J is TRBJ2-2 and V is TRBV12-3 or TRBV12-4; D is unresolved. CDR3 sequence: CASSIGGELFF. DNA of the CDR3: TGTGCCAGCTCTATAGGGGGGGAGCTGTTTTTT.